This T cell receptor beta chain was recorded in a study of T-cell reconstitution after alpha-beta-depleted transplantation in children. The authors prepared the TCRbeta library with unique molecular identifiers. MiXCR, applied by TCRdb to the PCR reads, yields one record per CDR3 protein. The data hold nearly 550,000 distinct CDR3 sequences, with approximately 20% observed a single time. The CDR3 sequence is 13 residues long. The germline gives CDR1 SGHRS, CDR2 YFSETQ. V lost 1 base to trimming and J lost 10 bases, with 12 bases between them. The source material was PBMCs from the stem cell graft donor, sampled from the stem cell graft. The clonotype originates from a human donor who donated a stem cell graft to a child with acute lymphoblastic leukemia. The gene calls are TRBV5-1 and TRBJ2-1; D tentatively reads TRBD1 or TRBD2 (6 bases each). CDR3 residues: CASSLRGAGEQFF. CDR3 coding DNA: TGCGCCAGCAGCTTGAGGGGGGCCGGAGAGCAGTTCTTC.